This TCR beta chain was found in a study of cytomegalovirus exposure and HLA in healthy donors (dated by TCRdb to the late 2010s). For the wider study: An earlier analysis of some 500 of the donors reported approximately 290 Gb of sequence data and 117 million unique TCR beta sequences from about 200 million T cells. The number of donors typed differed by locus, with about 629-630 for A, B, C, DRB1 and DQB1, roughly 520 for DQA1, approximately 580 for DPA1, and 450 to 480 for DPB1. Every discovery cohort repertoire had been produced on one sequencing platform. Of the roughly 400 genotyped donors, 70% to 90% were placed in the genetic ancestry cluster associated with self-reported Caucasian donors. In an earlier analysis of 587 of the donors, high-throughput TCR beta sequencing was used to judge whether each TCR beta V gene segment behaved as functional or pseudogenic. Across under 500 genotyped donors of the cohort, an average of about 220,000 unique TCR beta nucleotide sequences per donor were sequenced, and roughly 20% of those sequences were non-productive. HLA typing covered class I and class II loci at four-digit resolution. Genome-wide SNP genotypes for about three fifths of the 666 donors were used in a later genetic analysis, which treated that subset as a discovery cohort. Donor age, sex, ethnicity and CMV serostatus were compiled alongside the repertoire data. Roughly five DR-DQ haplotypes were treated as single units for association and clustering because of strong linkage in the cohort. Rather than using new phenotypic data, the later analysis identified candidate immune exposures from TCR beta sequences and from how often those sequences occurred across donors. Along with the roughly 670-subject first cohort, a separate validation cohort of over a hundred different subjects was used. The study aimed to test whether signatures of past pathogen exposure could be identified by cataloging public T cell receptors. An early release covering roughly 580 HLA-typed donors comprised 250 to 350 gigabases of sequencing data and some 79 million unique TCR sequences. To study patterns of TCR occurrence, a later analysis re-analyzed previously published TCR beta repertoires from several hundred donors and added high-resolution HLA genotyping. The study combined high-throughput TCR immunosequencing, statistical association of individual TCRs with disease status, and machine learning to predict cytomegalovirus infection status. Using immunosequencing, the study profiled T cell repertoires from around 670 subjects and related those repertoires to cytomegalovirus serostatus. What the research found in general, with its limitations: Presence/absence analyses assumed roughly uniform sequencing depth across donors, an assumption that may not hold. According to the authors, the approach could potentially be generalized to other disease states and immunological phenotypes. In a later analysis, HLA-associated TCR beta chains showed more clonal expansion and lower generation probabilities than non-associated chains that were equally common. Correlated functional status among segregating V segments might reflect linkage disequilibrium, but an unknown experimental factor could not be ruled out. A later analysis reported that several top co-occurrence clusters appeared linked to parvovirus B19, influenza, CMV and Epstein-Barr virus. Some IMGT-functional V segments, including TRBV6-2 and TRBV6-3, could not be told apart with the 87-base-pair reads, so those segments were excluded. Strong co-occurrence of HLA alleles, especially DR and DQ, made assigning TCR associations to individual alleles difficult. A cluster of highly shared sequence variants was judged likely to be a technical artifact of the sequencing pipeline. The only immune exposure information available for the cohort was CMV serostatus. Only TCR beta chains were sequenced in this cohort, and the absence of alpha or paired-chain data limited detectable features. A further reported finding was that TCR beta sequences accurately predicted the HLA-A and HLA-B alleles for most subjects in the first cohort. V-gene and J-gene trimming of TCR beta chains was associated with a missense DCLRE1C variant in a later genetic analysis, and the association was replicated in an independent cohort. A later analysis found that TCR association rates varied across HLA loci, with DRB1 alleles showing the most associated TCRs and HLA-C alleles the fewest. According to a later analysis, most CMV-associated TCR beta chains appeared to be HLA-restricted, and the HLA associations seemed to be driven largely by CMV exposure. In a later analysis, some 17,000 TCR beta sequences were associated with specific HLA alleles at a false discovery rate of 0.05. According to a later genetic analysis, donors in an Asian-associated ancestry cluster had fewer N-insertions in productive TCRs than the approximately 630-donor mean. In an earlier analysis of approximately 600 of the donors, most TCR beta V segments were observed in productive rearrangements about 87% or about 30% of the time, broadly matching IMGT annotations. Cytomegalovirus status was reported to be diagnosed by the classifier with high specificity and sensitivity in both the original and validation cohorts. Because counts were too low, more than 15 rarely observed V segments, including chromosome 9 orphons, were left out of the earlier analysis of over 550 of the donors. In vitro tests confirmed that a few of the cytomegalovirus-associated TCR beta chains recognize cytomegalovirus antigens. In the study, around 150 TCR beta chains were listed as associated with cytomegalovirus. Most TCR sequences were observed very rarely across donors, whereas some public TCRs were present in many individuals. Because HLA typing was unavailable for some donors at each locus, only the typed subset was used in association tests.

From cysteine to phenylalanine, the CDR3 is 13 amino acids long. The retained sequence is limited to the CDR3, 39 bases, with the frame set at the first base. Sequences SGHVS (CDR1) and FNYEAQ (CDR2) are obtained from the germline V gene. V is clipped by 1 base and J by 5 bases, and the sequence between their germline boundaries is 8 bases long. The cohort consisted of 666 healthy bone marrow donors. Cohort members were all nominally healthy when sampled, although unrecorded immune exposures were likely present. The donor tested CMV seronegative and was one of the 352 seronegative cohort members. Each donor provided a peripheral blood sample, and peripheral blood mononuclear cells were used for TCR beta sequencing. Genomic DNA extraction from the blood cell samples was performed with the Qiagen DNeasy Blood Extraction Kit. Library method: the immunoSEQ multiplex PCR assay. The multiplex PCR relied on a mix of 60 forward primers for TCR Vbeta segments and 13 reverse primers for TCR Jbeta segments. A multiplex PCR assay on genomic DNA amplified the CDR3 region of rearranged TCR beta genes. On the Illumina HiSeq System, the amplified TCR beta libraries were sequenced as 87-base-pair reads. In the source study's methods: A later analysis counted about 80 million unique TCR beta chains across the 640 or so repertoires, and 9 million to 14 million of these chains were shared by at least two donors. To remove PCR and sequencing errors, raw reads were error-corrected and collapsed into unique sequences using a nearest-neighbor algorithm that merged closely related sequences. V, D and J gene segments were assigned by aligning CDR3 sequences to IMGT reference sequences. For a sequence to be retained, a match of at least six nucleotides was required to both a V gene segment and a J gene segment. Rearrangements were called productive when the CDR3 lacked stop codons and stayed in frame with V and J; all others were non-productive. Following IMGT convention, CDR3 was defined as the stretch from the second conserved V-encoded cysteine to the conserved J-encoded phenylalanine. Sequences without an unambiguous match to a single V gene segment were excluded from the earlier analysis of 450 to 750 of the donors. An earlier analysis of approximately 590 of the donors called V segments functional above 56.7% productive rearrangements and segregating when the between-donor standard deviation exceeded 5%. A statistical classification framework was developed to diagnose cytomegalovirus status using the catalog of TCR beta chain sequences. In a later analysis, TCR nucleotide sequences were compared against IMGT/GENE-DB human TR gene sequences so that V and J genes could be assigned. Using the TCRdist pipeline, a later analysis assigned CDR3 sequences along with most-parsimonious VDJ recombination scenarios. In a later analysis, each TCR beta chain was defined by its CDR3 amino acid sequence together with its V-gene family, and reads lacking a unique V-gene family were excluded. As a way to deal with suspected cross-contamination and a sequencing artifact, a later analysis dropped 450 to 700 nucleotide sequences that were highly shared and had low generation probability. For each public chain, a later analysis derived a clonal expansion index from normalized ranks of inferred template counts within each repertoire. Generation probabilities in a later analysis came from a VDJ recombination model fitted to out-of-frame rearrangements, and those results were checked against IGoR. In a later analysis, hypergeometric tests were used to score TCR-TCR, TCR-HLA and TCR-CMV co-occurrence, with a repertoire-size bias correction applied to TCR pairs. A later analysis estimated false discovery rates by permuting HLA or CMV assignments 20 times. A later analysis grouped co-occurring TCRs with DBSCAN, adding TCRdist sequence similarity when clustering within HLA-allele-positive subsets. Repertoires with fewer than 30,000 or more than 120,000 public chains, plus five repertoires with anomalous nucleotide sharing, were excluded from co-occurrence clustering. Drawn from immuneACCESS, this table holds only the in-frame rearrangements with V and J called that TCRdb kept. Clones are partly lost; checked studies trace under half to an unresolved V gene and leave the rest unexplained. The DNA was the basis for D and trimming; V, J and clone size are from that table. The sample includes some 160,000 clones, with roughly 82% observed a single time. Roughly 1.7% of the sample lies in the top ten.

Turning to this clone: There is no known antigen for this receptor. Base qualities are not at hand, and no much larger clone is one base apart. Other DNA sequences in this specimen translate into the identical CDR3.

This receptor was taken from a woman aged 25 to 45 in good health and CMV-seronegative. The sequencing input was PBMCs. The chain links TRBV7-6 with TRBJ1-1, with TRBD1 tentatively as D gene (5 bases match). The CDR3 has the sequence CASSLGQGTEAFF. DNA sequence: TGTGCCAGCAGCTTAGGGCAGGGAACTGAAGCTTTCTTT.